This T cell receptor beta chain originates from a study of prognosis after radiotherapy for stage I lung cancer. The overall study: Stage I lung tumors that were newly diagnosed and primary were found in some 15 patients, while about five patients had oligometastatic NSCLC after surgical resection of the primary tumor. Radiotherapy used SBRT, divided into 3 to 5 fractions and reaching a biologically effective dose of at least 100 Gy. Several developed distant metastases after radiotherapy (median approximately seven months), and roughly 16 had no significant progression. Overall study results and limits: Counted unique TCR clones declined after stereotactic body radiation therapy (median about 10,000 versus 6,900).

Regarding this clonotype: Antigen unknown. An end of the junction does not agree with germline; a read error may underlie this.

From genomic DNA, two-round multiplex PCR was used to amplify TCR beta CDR3. Primers specific to each TRBV and TRBJ gene were used in first-round PCR. MiXCR was run by TCRdb on the multiplex PCR reads, yielding one entry per CDR3 protein. This sample has about 14,000 distinct CDR3 sequences; 47% occur once, and the top ten carry roughly 25%. The CDR3 contains 9 residues. Germline V gene sequence: CDR1 SGHTA, CDR2 FQGNSA. This sequence joins TRBV7-2 and TRBJ2-7; TRBD1 might be the D (6 bases). The sample in question was PBMCs, obtained before or after stereotactic body radiation therapy (not recorded which). This clonotype was obtained from a donor over 45 with non-small cell lung cancer. This CDR3 is CASSWGQHF. The CDR3 DNA sequence: TGTGCCAGCAGCTGGGGGCAGCACTTC.